These T cell receptor beta chains were read from a single sample in a study of cytomegalovirus exposure and HLA in healthy donors. Clones were sequenced by immunoSEQ multiplex PCR, and TCRdb holds only the in-frame ones, with some missing. Of about 210,000 clones listed, around 87% are singletons. Sequencing used PBMCs. The receptor source for this set is a boy between 2 and 15 years old in good health and CMV-seronegative. Each CDR3 is given with its conserved first and last residue. D genes are given only for firm matches. Clone size appears in some rows only: once, few, many, or a class for an expanded clone.

D gene	V gene	clone size	J gene	CDR3 DNA	CDR3 protein
TRBD2	TRBV19	NA	TRBJ2-3	TGTGCCAGTTCAGCGGGAGATTCGGATACGCAGTATTTT	CASSAGDSDTQYF
NA	TRBV30	NA	TRBJ2-2	TGTGCCTGGAGTGCGGGATTCAACACCGGGGAGCTGTTTTTT	CAWSAGFNTGELFF
NA	TRBV5-1	NA	TRBJ2-4	TGCGCCAGCAGCCCCGGGACAAAGGGCGCCATGGACATTCAGTACTTC	CASSPGTKGAMDIQYF
NA	TRBV4-2	NA	TRBJ2-3	TGTGCCAGCAGCCAAGGGCCCCCGGATACGCAGTATTTT	CASSQGPPDTQYF
TRBD1	TRBV5-1	NA	TRBJ2-1	TGCGCCAGCAGCTCCCGGGACAGGGCGATTTACAATGAGCAGTTCTTC	CASSSRDRAIYNEQFF
TRBD2	TRBV6-5	NA	TRBJ2-1	TGTGCCAGCAGTTACCGACTAAGCGGGGAATCTTATGAGCAGTTCTTC	CASSYRLSGESYEQFF
NA	TRBV11-1	NA	TRBJ2-7	TGTGCCAGCAGCTTAGTCGGGAGCTCCTACGAGCAGTACTTC	CASSLVGSSYEQYF
TRBD1	TRBV27	NA	TRBJ1-1	TGTGCCAGCAGTACCCCGACAGGGTTCATCGGCACTGAAGCTTTCTTT	CASSTPTGFIGTEAFF
TRBD1	TRBV19	NA	TRBJ2-3	TGTGCCAGTAGTAATACCGGGACAGGGGACCCCACAGATACGCAGTATTTT	CASSNTGTGDPTDTQYF
NA	TRBV6-1	few	TRBJ2-7	TGTGCCAGCAGTGAAATTAGGGCTCCAGGGTCCGAGCAGTACTTC	CASSEIRAPGSEQYF
NA	TRBV6-5	NA	TRBJ1-2	TGTGCCGCCCTGCGGATAGACTATGGCTACACCTTC	CAALRIDYGYTF
NA	TRBV15	NA	TRBJ2-5	TGTGCCACCAGCAGGGGCCTTGAGACCCAGTACTTC	CATSRGLETQYF